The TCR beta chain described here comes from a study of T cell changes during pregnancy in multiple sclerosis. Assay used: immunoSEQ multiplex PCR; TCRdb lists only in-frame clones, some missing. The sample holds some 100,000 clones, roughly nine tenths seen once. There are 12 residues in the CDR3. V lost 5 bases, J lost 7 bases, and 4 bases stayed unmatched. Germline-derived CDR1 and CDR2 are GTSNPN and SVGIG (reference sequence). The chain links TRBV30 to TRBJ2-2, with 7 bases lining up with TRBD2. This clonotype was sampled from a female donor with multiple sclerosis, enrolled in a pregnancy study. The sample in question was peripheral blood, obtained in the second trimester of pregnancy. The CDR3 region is CAWDGGNGELFF. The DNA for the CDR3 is TGTGCCTGGGACGGGGGGAACGGGGAGCTGTTTTTT.